Listed here are 32 T cell receptor delta chains from one sample, sequenced in a study of γδ T cells in repeated Plasmodium falciparum infection (dated by TCRdb to the early 2020s). For bulk TCR repertoire analysis, Vgamma9/Vdelta2+ and Vdelta2-negative gammadelta T cell populations were flow-sorted out of peripheral blood mononuclear cells. Preparation of the library involved multiplex PCR. Sequencing relied on an Illumina MiSeq. In TCRdb, clones were called once more from the public reads by CATT, and rows of identical DNA were later combined. The sample includes 80,000 to 95,000 delta-chain clones, with approximately 1.5% observed a single time. Around 8.5% of the sample is held by the ten biggest clonotypes. Sequencing was performed on gamma-delta T cells from blood. The receptors come from a pool of human donors (malaria-infected and uninfected, not separated).

This clone turned up a few times. TCRdb's listed protein matches a much larger clone and diverges from this DNA's translation at residue 16, likely through a read error; the protein shown comes from the DNA. With the J gene uncalled, the V gene is TRDV2; the table names TRDD3, a call not compared with the DNA. Germline loops: CDR1 GEAIGNYY, CDR2 EKD. This CDR3 region has 18 residues. CDR3 coding DNA: TGTGCCTGTGACCCAAGTTTACTGGGGGTGCCGTACACCGATAAACCCATCTTT. Translating gives CACDPSLLGVPYTDKPIF.

This clone occurred many times. The V and J genes are TRDV1 and TRDJ1; D is perhaps TRDD3 (6 bases). Trimming removed 3 bases from V and 0 bases from J, with 35 bases in between. This CDR3 has 23 residues. Germline-derived CDR1 and CDR2 are TSWWSYY and QGS. CDR3 amino acids: CALGEARTLLVRGSRHYTDKLIF. The DNA for the CDR3 is TGTGCTCTTGGGGAGGCCCGGACCCTCCTAGTTCGGGGATCCAGACATTACACCGATAAACTCATCTTT.

In this sample, this clone turned up a few times. For this DNA, TCRdb reports the protein of a much larger clone, which diverges at residue 8, most likely from a read error; the protein presented here is translated directly from the DNA. J is TRDJ2 and V is TRDV1; the D gene is possibly TRDD3 (5 bases). Trimming removed 1 base from V and 3 bases from J, with 24 bases in between. This CDR3 has 20 residues. CDR1 and CDR2 from the germline V gene are TSWWSYY and QGS. As DNA, the CDR3 is TGTGCTCTTGGGGAACGGAAACTCGTCACCGGGGGCGAGATGACAGCACAACTCTTCTTT. It encodes CALGERKLVTGGEMTAQLFF.

In the case of this clone: The protein held in TCRdb is that of a much larger clone and does not match this DNA's translation at residue 4, likely because of a read error; the protein shown is translated from the DNA. The chain has TRDV1 and TRDJ1; D might be TRDD3 (6 bases). Germline assignment: CDR1 TSWWSYY and CDR2 QGS. The CDR3 extends over 18 amino acids. Here the CDR3 reads CALREWGSDPVYTDKLIF. CDR3 bases: TGTGCTCTTAGGGAATGGGGATCGGATCCCGTGTACACCGATAAACTCATCTTT.

At least ten counts were recorded for this clone. TCRdb's entry gives the protein of a much larger clone, which mismatches this DNA's translation at residue 13, likely from a read error; the protein reported here is translated from the DNA. The J gene is TRDJ1, the V gene TRDV3; D remains ambiguous. CDR1 is TVYSNPD, CDR2 GDNSRS, per germline (reference sequence). Trimming pared 1 base from V and 1 base from J, leaving 28 bases between. This CDR3 spans 19 amino acids. CDR3 nucleotide sequence: TGTGCCTTTACAGCTCGGTCCAACGGAGGGTTGGACTGCACCGATAAACTCATCTTT. This codes for CAFTARSNGGLDCTDKLIF.

This clone was seen a handful of times. This DNA's translation differs at residue 23 from TCRdb's protein, which comes from a much larger clone; a read error is likely, and the protein shown is translated from the DNA. The chain has TRDV1 and TRDJ1, with TRDD3 matching 13 bases. The J gene, left out of TCRdb, was set here by checking the DNA against germline. Germline V gene data show CDR1 as TSWWSYY and CDR2 as QGS. The V segment lost 0 bases and the J segment 3 bases; nucleotides outside the gene matches: 37. This CDR3 has 28 amino acids. The CDR3 here is CALGELSHGFLREPYWGIRRAYADKLIF. The DNA of the CDR3 is TGTGCTCTTGGGGAACTTAGTCATGGGTTCCTAAGGGAGCCGTACTGGGGGATACGTAGGGCGTACGCCGATAAACTCATCTTT.

Turning to this clone: It is likely a read error: a sequence one base away is far more abundant. This sample includes further DNA sequences coding for the same CDR3. This sequence joins TRDV1 and TRDJ1, with TRDD3 matching over 11 bases. TCRdb does not report a J gene; here it was assigned by matching the DNA to germline references. Germline V gene lookup returns CDR1 TSWWSYY and CDR2 QGS. J was trimmed by 0 bases and V by 5 bases; bases with no gene match: 20. The CDR3 totals 21 residues. The CDR3 sequence is CALGPFRPWGIPARYTDKLIF. CDR3 sequence (DNA): TGTGCTCTTGGGCCTTTCAGGCCCTGGGGGATACCCGCACGGTACACCGATAAACTCATCTTT.

Worth noting for this clone: A far more abundant clone sits one base away, making this likely a read error. The sample has other DNA sequences that encode this CDR3 too. The chain carries TRDV2 and TRDJ1, with 12 bases lining up with TRDD3. Assignment of the J gene here rests on matching the DNA to germline, because TCRdb gives none. The length of the CDR3 is 19 residues. Per germline, CDR1 GEAIGNYY and CDR2 EKD. The CDR3 DNA is TGTGCCTGCGACACGAGACTGGGGGATACACTTCGAGACACCGATAAACTCATCTTT. Its translation is CACDTRLGDTLRDTDKLIF.

As for this clone: TCRdb attributes to this sequence the protein of a much larger clone, which differs from the DNA translation at residue 7; a read error is likely, and the protein displayed is translated from the DNA. This chain links TRAV29/DV5 with TRDJ1, with unresolved D. The CDR3 length is 16 residues. V lost 0 bases to trimming and J lost 6 bases, with 21 bases between them. CDR1 is NSMFDY and CDR2 is ISSIKDK in the germline V gene. The CDR3 DNA follows: TGTGCAGCAAGCGCACCACGGGTTATCCCTGAGTATAAACTCATCTTT. This codes for CAASAPRVIPEYKLIF.

This clone has at least ten counts. The chain recombines TRDV2 with TRDJ1, with TRDD3 matching 13 bases. This CDR3 has 17 residues. With V trimmed by 3 bases and J by 2 bases, 8 bases remained unmatched. CDR1 and CDR2 from the germline V gene are GEAIGNYY and EKD. CDR3 region: CACDSLLGDTRTDKLIF. The CDR3 DNA follows: TGTGCCTGTGACTCCTTACTGGGGGATACGCGGACCGATAAACTCATCTTT.

In its sample, this clone was seen many times. The amino acid sequence in TCRdb belongs to a much larger clone and departs from this DNA's translation at residue 10, likely a sequencing read error; the sequence shown is translated from the DNA. V is TRDV3 and J is TRDJ1, with TRDD3 as a possible D gene (6 bases). TCRdb leaves out the J gene; it was filled in here by matching the DNA to germline. The CDR3 is 13 residues long. Germline-derived CDR1 and CDR2 are TVYSNPD and GDNSRS (reference sequence). CDR3 in DNA: TGTGCCTTTTCTGGGGAATACACCGATAGACTCATCTTT. This translates into CAFSGEYTDRLIF. Looking up the rest from reference TRDV3 and TRDJ1 gives the full variable domain: CDKVTQSSPDQTVASGSEVVLLCTYDTVYSNPDLFWYRIRPDYSFQFVFYGDNSRSEGADFTQGRFSVKHILTQKAFHLVISPVRTEDSATYYCAFSGEYTDRLIFGKGTRVTVEP.

Notes on this clone: The likely explanation is a read error, given a far larger clone one base away. The same CDR3 can be traced to other DNA sequences in this sample. This sequence joins TRDV1 and TRDJ1; D possibly corresponds to TRDD3 (6 bases). This CDR3 region has 16 residues. CDR1 is TSWWSYY and CDR2 is QGS in the germline V gene. The CDR3 DNA is TGTGCTCTTGGGGAACTAGGACACCGGGGGAGCGATAAGCTCATCTTT. Protein sequence: CALGELGHRGSDKLIF.

This clone was observed a few times. A far bigger clonotype differs at one base, so this is likely a read error. Other DNA variants within this sample encode the same CDR3. The rearrangement links TRDV2 to TRDJ3; the match to TRDD3 covers 12 bases. TCRdb lists no J gene, so it was determined here by aligning the DNA to germline. Germline V gives CDR1 GEAIGNYY, CDR2 EKD. Trimming cost V 3 bases and J 0 bases; bases outside gene matches: 11. The CDR3 consists of 21 residues. CDR3 residues: CACDQVLGDTHSSWDTRQMFF. The CDR3 DNA reads TGTGCCTGTGACCAGGTACTGGGGGATACTCACAGCTCCTGGGACACCCGACAGATGTTTTTC.

Many counts were recorded for this clone. This probably arose from a read error, given a far larger clone one base away. The same CDR3 also results from other DNA sequences found in this sample. J is TRDJ1 and V is TRDV2; the match to TRDD3 covers 8 bases. No J segment appears in TCRdb, so it was assigned here by matching the sequence to germline. CDR3 size: 25 residues. With 0 bases clipped from V and 1 base from J, the junction kept 33 bases outside the gene matches. Germline CDR1 GEAIGNYY, CDR2 EKD. CDR3 protein: CACDTVGLGGYAANRVSETTDKLIF. The CDR3 DNA reads TGTGCCTGTGACACCGTCGGTCTGGGGGGATATGCGGCGAACCGCGTATCCGAGACCACCGATAAACTCATCTTT.

This clone was found many times. The TCRdb protein comes from a much larger clone and disagrees with this DNA's translation at residue 13, likely due to a read error; the protein given here is derived from the DNA. The V call is TRDV1, the J call TRDJ1; TRDD3 aligns across 7 bases. The CDR3 has 24 residues. V dropped 1 base and J dropped 0; count of bases not matched to a gene: 29. CDR1 is TSWWSYY, CDR2 QGS, per germline. The CDR3 spells CALGEPAYALTGEYAREYTDKLIF. In DNA, the CDR3 is TGTGCTCTTGGGGAACCGGCCTACGCCCTTACTGGGGAATACGCGCGGGAGTACACCGATAAACTCATCTTT.

This clone was counted at least ten times. The chain's CDR3 is CACDAVGAPDTDKLIF. CDR3 DNA sequence: TGTGCCTGTGACGCGGTGGGGGCTCCGGACACCGATAAACTCATCTTT. The chain carries TRDV2 and TRDJ1, with D possibly TRDD3 on 6 matching bases. V gave up 3 bases and J gave up 0 bases, with 16 bases separating them. Germline CDR1 GEAIGNYY, CDR2 EKD. This CDR3 is 16 amino acids long.

This clone was recorded a few times. The protein held in TCRdb is that of a much larger clone and does not match this DNA's translation at residue 6, likely because of a read error; the protein shown is translated from the DNA. This chain connects TRDV2 to TRDJ1; TRDD3 aligns across 8 bases. The J gene, left out of TCRdb, was set here by checking the DNA against germline. Germline trimming cut 0 bases from V and 1 base from J; bases unmatched to any gene: 15. Germline CDR1 reads GEAIGNYY; CDR2 reads EKD. This CDR3 has 19 residues. CDR3 DNA: TGTGCCTGTGACACCCCCGGTGGGGATACCGAGGGGGTCACCGATAAACTCATCTTT. Translating it yields CACDTPGGDTEGVTDKLIF.

Concerning this clone itself: A read error is the likely source, as a far larger clone sits one nucleotide away. Within the sample, other DNA sequences also encode this same CDR3. V gene assignment gives TRDV2, but the J gene was left uncalled; the D call of TRDD3 is as the table states it, not checked on the DNA. The germline CDR1 and CDR2 sequences are GEAIGNYY and EKD. The CDR3 length is 16 residues. CDR3 loop: CACDTRGGDNTDKLIF. The CDR3, as DNA: TGTGCCTGTGACACCCGTGGTGGGGACAACACCGATAAGCTCATCTTT.

This clone was picked up many times. A read error likely explains why the TCRdb protein, taken from a much larger clone, differs from this DNA's translation at residue 6; the protein shown is translated from the DNA. The V gene is TRDV2, the J gene TRDJ1, with TRDD3 as a possible D gene (5 bases). TCRdb supplies no J gene; here it was assigned by aligning the nucleotide sequence to germline. Germline V gene data show CDR1 as GEAIGNYY and CDR2 as EKD. The CDR3 extends over 15 amino acids. V was clipped by 3 bases and J by 0 bases, with 13 bases between them. CDR3 region: CACDVPGVYTDKLIF. As DNA, the CDR3 is TGTGCCTGTGACGTACCGGGGGTTTACACCGATAAACTCATCTTT.

This clone has at least ten counts. Other DNA sequences in this sample translate to the same CDR3. This chain joins TRDV1 and TRDJ1; 13 bases match TRDD3. Losses at the gene ends were 9 bases for V and 1 base for J; bases not matched to a gene: 17. The CDR3 runs 19 residues. Germline-derived CDR1 and CDR2 are TSWWSYY and QGS. CDR3 bases: TGTGCTCTCAATCACAAGGCAAACTGGGGGATACGGCCCACCGATAAACTCATCTTT. Its protein product is CALNHKANWGIRPTDKLIF.

On this clone itself: The protein in TCRdb stems from a much larger clone and differs at residue 14 from this DNA's translation, likely a read error; here the protein is translated from the DNA. V is TRDV1 and J is TRDJ1; weak D call: TRDD3 (7 bases). Germline V gene sequence: CDR1 TSWWSYY, CDR2 QGS. The V and J ends lost 2 bases and 3 bases respectively, with 31 bases between them. The CDR3 is 21 residues long. The CDR3 DNA follows: TGTGCTCTTGGGGAAAGTATCCTACAAAACATTTGGGGGAAACGCGCCGATAAACTCATCTTT. The encoded protein is CALGESILQNIWGKRADKLIF.

This clone has at least ten counts. One base away lies a much larger clone, so this may be a sequencing read error. Distinct nucleotide sequences in the sample also encode this CDR3. The rearrangement links TRDV1 to TRDJ1, with 7 bases fitting TRDD3. The CDR3 sequence is 23 residues long. Trimming at V came to 3 bases and at J to 0 bases, leaving 28 bases not matched to a gene. Germline V gene data show CDR1 as TSWWSYY and CDR2 as QGS. CDR3 residues: CALGDPTPSRTGGYAGYTDKLIF. For the CDR3, the DNA is TGTGCTCTTGGGGACCCGACCCCATCCCGTACTGGTGGATACGCGGGGTACACCGATAAACTCATCTTT.

This clone showed up many times. The V gene is TRDV2, the J gene TRDJ1; 9 bases agree with TRDD3. Looked up from germline, CDR1 is GEAIGNYY and CDR2 is EKD. With V trimmed by 3 bases and J by 0 bases, 25 bases remained unmatched. This CDR3 region has 22 residues. The CDR3 sequence is CACDPLPVLGELRGSYTDKLIF. The CDR3 DNA follows: TGTGCCTGTGACCCCCTTCCTGTACTGGGGGAATTACGGGGGTCGTACACCGATAAACTCATCTTT.

This clone was observed a few times. This likely traces to a read error, being one base from a far larger clone. Other nucleotide sequences from this sample produce the same CDR3. This chain links TRDV1 with TRDJ1; 7 nucleotides agree with TRDD3. This CDR3 contains 19 residues. CDR1 and CDR2 from the germline V gene are TSWWSYY and QGS. V lost 1 base to trimming and J lost 0 bases; unmatched junction nucleotides: 14. CDR3 amino acids: CALGEPSGGSPPHTDKLIF. For the CDR3, the DNA is TGTGCTCTTGGGGAACCCTCCGGGGGATCCCCCCCACACACCGATAAACTCATCTTT.

In regard to this clone: The protein recorded in TCRdb matches a much larger clone and deviates from this DNA's translation at residue 13, suggesting a read error; the protein here is obtained by translating the DNA. The chain has TRDV1 and TRDJ1; 9 nucleotides align to TRDD3. Because TCRdb records no J gene, it was assigned here through a match of the DNA to germline. V dropped 2 bases and J dropped 0; count of bases not matched to a gene: 19. The CDR3 spans 21 residues. CDR1 is TSWWSYY, CDR2 QGS, per germline. The CDR3, as DNA: TGTGCTCTTGGGGAAAGCACTAGGTACTGGGGGACCCAGGGGTACACCGATAAACTCATCTTT. Its protein is CALGESTRYWGTQGYTDKLIF.

This clone has at least ten counts. The chain couples TRDV2 to TRDJ1; TRDD3 matches 12 bases. Assignment of the J gene here rests on matching the DNA to germline, because TCRdb gives none. CDR1 GEAIGNYY and CDR2 EKD come from the germline V gene. The CDR3 runs 17 residues. Trimming took 0 bases from V and 7 from J; bases not matched to a gene: 11. Here the CDR3 DNA reads TGTGCCTGTGACACCGTGGGAGATACTGGGGGATACAGTAAACTCATCTTT. It yields the protein CACDTVGDTGGYSKLIF.

The table lists this clone with many counts. The CDR3 here is CALGEKDPTGGYAWDTRQMFF. CDR3 sequence (DNA): TGTGCTCTTGGGGAAAAGGATCCTACTGGGGGATACGCCTGGGACACCCGACAGATGTTTTTC. This sequence joins TRDV1 and TRDJ3; 13 bases line up with TRDD3. The CDR3 runs 21 residues. V dropped 2 bases and J dropped 2; count of bases not matched to a gene: 9. CDR1 is TSWWSYY, CDR2 QGS, per germline.

This clone was detected only a few times. A read error likely explains why the TCRdb protein, taken from a much larger clone, differs from this DNA's translation at residue 3; the protein shown is translated from the DNA. The chain has TRDV1 and TRDJ1, with a tentative D call TRDD3 (5 bases). No J gene was available from TCRdb, and it was assigned here by a germline match of the DNA. This CDR3 contains 24 residues. The germline V gene encodes CDR1 TSWWSYY and CDR2 QGS. The CDR3 DNA sequence: TGTGCTCCTGGGCCGATGACGGGAATTCGTCAAAAGATTAGAGAGGGACGGGGTATCGGTAAACTCATCTTT. Its protein is CAPGPMTGIRQKIREGRGIGKLIF.

This clone was observed at least ten times. The chain is built from TRDV2 and TRDJ3, with TRDD3 identical over 10 bases. V dropped 3 bases and J dropped 0; count of bases not matched to a gene: 7. Per the germline V gene, CDR1 is GEAIGNYY and CDR2 is EKD. The CDR3 has 19 residues. In nucleotides, the CDR3 is TGTGCCTGTGACCCTGTACTGGGGGATGCCTCCTGGGACACCCGACAGATGTTTTTC. Protein: CACDPVLGDASWDTRQMFF.

A few counts support this clone. The protein given by TCRdb reflects a much larger clone and differs at residue 7 from this DNA's translation, likely from a read error; the protein shown is the DNA's translation. V usage is TRDV1 and J usage is TRDJ1; 7 bases are a match to TRDD3. No J gene is reported in TCRdb; it was inferred here by comparing the DNA with germline. This CDR3 contains 16 residues. Germline-derived CDR1 and CDR2 are TSWWSYY and QGS. The junction had 14 bases not matched to a gene; V was cut back by 5 bases and J by 5 bases. The CDR3 reads CALGLPKKGIEDKLIF. The CDR3 DNA reads as TGTGCTCTTGGGCTACCTAAGAAGGGGATAGAAGATAAACTCATCTTT.

Comment on this clone: This probably arose from a read error, given a far larger clone one base away. Distinct nucleotide sequences in the sample also encode this CDR3. The chain recombines TRDV1 with TRDJ1, with 7 bases identical to TRDD3. Germline-derived CDR1 and CDR2 are TSWWSYY and QGS. The CDR3 consists of 18 residues. J gave up 0 bases and V 4 bases, and 14 bases lay outside the gene matches. In DNA, the CDR3 is TGTGCTCTTGGGGGGGGATATATTGGTGGGTCCTACACCGATAAACTCATCTTT. Its translation: CALGGGYIGGSYTDKLIF.

No J gene was assigned, while the V gene was called as TRDV1; TRDD3 is the table's D call and was not checked against the DNA. Germline-derived CDR1 and CDR2 are TSWWSYY and QGS. The CDR3 has 20 residues. CDR3 loop: CALGLEVGYWGLTYTDKLIF. In nucleotides, the CDR3 is TGTGCTCTTGGCCTTGAAGTCGGGTACTGGGGGTTAACCTACACCGATAAACTAATCTTT.